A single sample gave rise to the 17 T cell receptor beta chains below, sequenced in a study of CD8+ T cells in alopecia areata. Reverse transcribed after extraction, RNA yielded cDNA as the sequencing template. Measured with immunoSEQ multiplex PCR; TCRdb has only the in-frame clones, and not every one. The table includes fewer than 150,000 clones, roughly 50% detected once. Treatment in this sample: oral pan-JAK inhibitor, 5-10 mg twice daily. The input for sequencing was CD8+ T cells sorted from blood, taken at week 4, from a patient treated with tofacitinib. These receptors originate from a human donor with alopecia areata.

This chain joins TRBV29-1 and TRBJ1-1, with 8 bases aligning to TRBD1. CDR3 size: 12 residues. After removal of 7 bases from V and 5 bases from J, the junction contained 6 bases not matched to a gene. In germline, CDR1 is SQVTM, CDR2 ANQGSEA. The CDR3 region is CSATGVGTEAFF. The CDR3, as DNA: TGCAGCGCGACAGGGGTGGGGACTGAAGCTTTCTTT.

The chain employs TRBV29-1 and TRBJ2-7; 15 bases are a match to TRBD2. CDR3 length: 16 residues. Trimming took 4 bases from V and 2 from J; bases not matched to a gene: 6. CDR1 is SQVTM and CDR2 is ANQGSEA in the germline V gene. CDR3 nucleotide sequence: TGCAGCGTTGGAGGACTAGCGGGGGGGCCCACCTACGAGCAGTACTTC. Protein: CSVGGLAGGPTYEQYF.

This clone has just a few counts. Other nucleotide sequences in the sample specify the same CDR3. The CDR3 DNA sequence: TGTGCCAGCAGCCCACAGGGTTACGAGCAGTACTTC. Translated, it gives CASSPQGYEQYF. J is TRBJ2-7 and V is TRBV27; D perhaps matches TRBD1 (6 bases). The CDR3 is 12 amino acids. CDR1 MNHEY and CDR2 SMNVEV come from the germline V gene (reference sequence). V was clipped by 6 bases and J by 4 bases, with 10 bases between them.

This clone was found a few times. CDR3 sequence (DNA): TGCAGCGTCAGGGACGTCGACTATGGCTACACCTTC. This gives the protein CSVRDVDYGYTF. The V gene is TRBV29-1, the J gene TRBJ1-2; perhaps TRBD1 as D (5 bases). This CDR3 contains 12 residues. V lost 6 bases and J 3 bases, leaving 11 bases between the germline ends. Germline CDR1 reads SQVTM; CDR2 reads ANQGSEA.

The CDR3 bases are TGCGCCAGCAGCCAAGATAGGGAGAACACCGGGGAGCTGTTTTTT. Translating it yields CASSQDRENTGELFF. V and J are TRBV4-1 and TRBJ2-2; no clear D. The V and J ends lost 0 bases and 1 base respectively, with 6 bases between them. The CDR3 has 15 amino acids. Germline values: CDR1 MGHRA, CDR2 YSYEKL.

In DNA, the CDR3 is TGTGCCACCAGCAGAGGGACAGGGTCCTACGAGCAGTACTTC. This codes for CATSRGTGSYEQYF. This chain connects TRBV15 to TRBJ2-7; 8 nucleotides align to TRBD1. V was pared by 1 base and J by 1 base, with 0 bases of the junction left unmatched. The germline V gene encodes CDR1 LNHNV and CDR2 YYDKDF (reference sequence). The CDR3 covers 14 residues.

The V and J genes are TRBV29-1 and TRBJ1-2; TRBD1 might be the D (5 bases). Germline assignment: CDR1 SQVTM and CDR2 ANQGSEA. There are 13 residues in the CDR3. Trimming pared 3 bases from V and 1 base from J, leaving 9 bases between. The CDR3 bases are TGCAGCGTTGAGGGGGGTATTAACTATGGCTACACCTTC. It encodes CSVEGGINYGYTF.

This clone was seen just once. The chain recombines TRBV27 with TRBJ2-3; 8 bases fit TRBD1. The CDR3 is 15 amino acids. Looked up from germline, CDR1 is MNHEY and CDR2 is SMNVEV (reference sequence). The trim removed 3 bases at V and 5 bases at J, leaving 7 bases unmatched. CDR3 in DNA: TGTGCCAGCAGTTTCGGGACAGGACTTGGAGATACGCAGTATTTT. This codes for CASSFGTGLGDTQYF.

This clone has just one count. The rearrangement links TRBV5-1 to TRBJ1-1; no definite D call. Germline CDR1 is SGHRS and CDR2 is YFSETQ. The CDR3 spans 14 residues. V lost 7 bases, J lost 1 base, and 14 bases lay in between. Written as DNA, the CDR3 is TGCGCCAGCGCGGACGGGCTATCGAACACTGAAGCTTTCTTT. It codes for CASADGLSNTEAFF.

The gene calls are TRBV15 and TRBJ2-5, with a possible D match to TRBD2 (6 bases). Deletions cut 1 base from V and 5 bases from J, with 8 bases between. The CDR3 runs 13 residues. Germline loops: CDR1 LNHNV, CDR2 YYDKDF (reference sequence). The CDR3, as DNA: TGTGCCACCAGCAGAGCGGGGGAGGAGACCCAGTACTTC. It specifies CATSRAGEETQYF.

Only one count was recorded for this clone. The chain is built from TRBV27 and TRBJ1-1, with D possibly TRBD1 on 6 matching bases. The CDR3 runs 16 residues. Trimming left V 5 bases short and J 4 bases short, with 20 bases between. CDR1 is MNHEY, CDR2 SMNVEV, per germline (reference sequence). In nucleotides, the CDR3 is TGTGCCAGCAGTCCGTTTCTCGCGACGGGGGCCACTGAAGCTTTCTTT. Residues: CASSPFLATGATEAFF.

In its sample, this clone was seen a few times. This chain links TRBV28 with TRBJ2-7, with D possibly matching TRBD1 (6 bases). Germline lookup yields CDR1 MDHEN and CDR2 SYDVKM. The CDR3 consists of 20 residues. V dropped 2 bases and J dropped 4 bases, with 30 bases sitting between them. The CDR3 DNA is TGTGCCAGCAGTTTAGACCTGTGGACAGTTGGCAAACTAAACGGGTACGAGCAGTACTTC. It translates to CASSLDLWTVGKLNGYEQYF. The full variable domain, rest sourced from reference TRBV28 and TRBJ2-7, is DVKVTQSSRYLVKRTGEKVFLECVQDMDHENMFWYRQDPGLGLRLIYFSYDVKMKEKGDIPEGYSVSREKKERFSLILESASTNQTSMYLCASSLDLWTVGKLNGYEQYFGPGTRLTVT.

CDR3 nucleotide sequence: TGTGCCAGCAGTTTAGGCTGGTACTACGAGCAGTACTTC. Its translation: CASSLGWYYEQYF. The J gene is TRBJ2-7, the V gene TRBV28, with D hard to call. CDR3 size: 13 residues. With 2 bases removed from V and 3 bases from J, the gap between germline ends came to 8 bases. Looked up from germline, CDR1 is MDHEN and CDR2 is SYDVKM.

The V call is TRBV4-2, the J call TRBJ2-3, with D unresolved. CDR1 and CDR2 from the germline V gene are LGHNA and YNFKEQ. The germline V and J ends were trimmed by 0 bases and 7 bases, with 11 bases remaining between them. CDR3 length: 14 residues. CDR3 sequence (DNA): TGTGCCAGCAGCCAAGATTTAGGTGTCTATACGCAGTATTTT. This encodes CASSQDLGVYTQYF.

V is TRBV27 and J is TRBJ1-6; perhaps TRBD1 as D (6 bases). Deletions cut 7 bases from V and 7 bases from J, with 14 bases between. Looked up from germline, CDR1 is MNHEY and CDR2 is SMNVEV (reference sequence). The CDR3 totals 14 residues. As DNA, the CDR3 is TGTGCCAGCAACCTCGGGGGCGGGAATTCACCCCTCCACTTT. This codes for CASNLGGGNSPLHF.

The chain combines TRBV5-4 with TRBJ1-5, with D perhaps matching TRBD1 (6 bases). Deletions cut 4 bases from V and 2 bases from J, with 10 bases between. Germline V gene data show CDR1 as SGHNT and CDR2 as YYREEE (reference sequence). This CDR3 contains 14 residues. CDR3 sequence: CASSRDMGNQPQHF. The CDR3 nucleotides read TGTGCCAGCAGCCGGGACATGGGCAATCAGCCCCAGCATTTT.

CDR3 in DNA: TGTGCCAGCAGTTCCCACTCTGGGGCCAACGTCCTGACTTTC. The encoded protein is CASSSHSGANVLTF. V gene TRBV27 combines with J gene TRBJ2-6; D remains ambiguous. The CDR3 has 14 residues. Trimming took 4 bases from V and 0 from J, leaving 4 bases between them. CDR1 is MNHEY, CDR2 SMNVEV, per germline (reference sequence).